This is a list of T cell receptor beta chains from one sample in a study of blood T cell repertoires in COVID-19. TCRdb keeps only in-frame clones here, not all; method: immunoSEQ multiplex PCR. Among approximately 150,000 clones listed, about 85% were seen once. Sequencing used PBMCs or T cells enriched from blood (not recorded which). The source is a woman between 35 and 50 years old with acute COVID-19. Both conserved end residues are part of each CDR3. A D gene is named only where the DNA matches it firmly. Rows may omit the clone size; those that give it use once, few, many or a size class.

J gene	D gene	clone size	V gene	CDR3 DNA	CDR3 protein
TRBJ1-2	-	-	TRBV7-9	TGTGCCAGCAGCTTAGTCGGAGAAGGGAGTAAATTCAACTATGGCTACACCTTC	CASSLVGEGSKFNYGYTF
TRBJ2-1	-	few	TRBV5-1	TGCGCCAGCAGACTAGCTCTTAAGTCCGCAGGTGAGCAGTTCTTC	CASRLALKSAGEQFF
TRBJ1-4	-	-	TRBV7-8	TGTGCCAGCAGTCAGCGGGGGAATGAAAAACTGTTTTTT	CASSQRGNEKLFF
TRBJ2-5	TRBD2	once	TRBV18	TGTGCCAGCTCACCATTCCTAGCGGGGGAACAAGAGACCCAGTACTTC	CASSPFLAGEQETQYF
TRBJ1-2	-	few	TRBV12-3/TRBV12-4	TGTGCCAGCAGTTTACAGGACTCTTATGGCTACACCTTC	CASSLQDSYGYTF
TRBJ2-6	TRBD1	-	TRBV3-1/TRBV3-2	TGTGCCAGCAGCCCCCGGGACAGGGGCCCTGGGGCCAACGTCCTGACTTTC	CASSPRDRGPGANVLTF
TRBJ2-5	TRBD1	-	TRBV2	TGTGCCAGCACCCGCAGGGGGCGCGCAGGCCAAGAGACCCAGTACTTC	CASTRRGRAGQETQYF
TRBJ1-1	TRBD1	-	TRBV6-4	TGTGCCAGCAGCTCCGGGACAGGGGGCGCGAAGACTGAAGCTTTCTTT	CASSSGTGGAKTEAFF
TRBJ2-2	-	-	TRBV20-1	TGCAGTGCTAGTGCGCGTTCGAACACCGGGGAGCTGTTTTTT	CSASARSNTGELFF
TRBJ2-7	-	-	TRBV6-5	TGTGCCAGCAGACGGGAGAGCTCCTACGAGCAGTACTTC	CASRRESSYEQYF
TRBJ1-2	TRBD1	-	TRBV28	TGTGCCAGCAGTTCGGGGACAGTCCCGTGGGATGGCTACACCTTC	CASSSGTVPWDGYTF
TRBJ1-2	-	-	TRBV5-1	TGCGCCAGCAGCTTTGGGGCGCCTGGGGTGGGCTACACCTTC	CASSFGAPGVGYTF
TRBJ2-3	-	-	TRBV24-1	TGTGCCACCGCGGATGGTAGCACAGATACGCAGTATTTT	CATADGSTDTQYF
TRBJ2-1	-	-	TRBV9	TGTGCCAGCAGCGTAGATTCTTTCAGCTCCTACAATGAGCAGTTCTTC	CASSVDSFSSYNEQFF
TRBJ2-3	-	-	TRBV5-1	TGCGCCAGCAGCTTGGACGGGAGACAGGGTGATACGCAGTATTTT	CASSLDGRQGDTQYF
TRBJ2-1	TRBD2	-	TRBV11-3	TGTGCCAGCAGCCCTGGACTAGCGGGTTACAATGAGCAGTTCTTC	CASSPGLAGYNEQFF
TRBJ2-1	TRBD2	once	TRBV28	TGTGCCAGCAGTTTGTTAGCGGGAGGGGTAGTCTCCTACAATGAGCAGTTCTTC	CASSLLAGGVVSYNEQFF
TRBJ2-5	-	once	TRBV5-4	TGTGCCATACTAAGGGGGGAGACCCAGTACTTC	CAILRGETQYF
TRBJ2-1	TRBD1	-	TRBV18	TGTGCCAGCTCACCAGGGACAGGGGGCTACAATGAGCAGTTCTTC	CASSPGTGGYNEQFF
TRBJ2-2	TRBD1	-	TRBV19	TGTGCCAGTACGAGCGACAGGGTTGGGACCGGGGAGCTGTTTTTT	CASTSDRVGTGELFF
TRBJ1-3	TRBD1	-	TRBV13	TGTGCCAGCAGCCTACAGGGGGCGGTTCACACCATATATTTT	CASSLQGAVHTIYF
TRBJ2-3	-	-	TRBV7-3	TGTGCCAGCAGTCCTCCAGGGGCAGATACGCAGTATTTT	CASSPPGADTQYF
TRBJ2-5	TRBD2	-	TRBV18	TGTGCCAGCTCACCGTCGACTAGCAAAGAGACCCAGTACTTC	CASSPSTSKETQYF
TRBJ2-2	-	few	TRBV5-1	TGCGCCAGCACCTCAGGGCTGAACACCGGGGAGCTGTTTTTT	CASTSGLNTGELFF
TRBJ1-1	-	-	TRBV29-1	TGCAGCGTTGGACAGCACTTGAACACTGAAGCTTTCTTT	CSVGQHLNTEAFF